Listed below are T cell receptor beta chains from one sample, sequenced in a study of cytomegalovirus exposure and HLA in healthy donors. The table came from immunoSEQ multiplex PCR; TCRdb's copy has only in-frame clones and leaves some out. The sample consists of roughly 100,000 clones, approximately 75% of them appearing once. The sequencing input was PBMCs. Every receptor here comes from a woman between 35 and 50 years old in good health and CMV-seronegative. Both conserved end residues are part of each CDR3. Fields, in order: D gene, J gene, clone size, V gene, CDR3 protein, CDR3 DNA. D genes are given only for firm matches. The size of a clone is reported for some rows only, either as once, few or many, or as a class for expanded clones.

>.|TRBJ2-6|.|TRBV19
CASSIEISGANVLTF
TGTGCCAGTAGTATTGAGATCTCTGGGGCCAACGTCCTGACTTTC
>.|TRBJ1-5|.|TRBV19
CASSIPQGQPQHF
TGTGCCAGTAGTATCCCCCAGGGTCAGCCCCAGCATTTT
>TRBD1|TRBJ1-5|.|TRBV2
CASSPGGGQPQHF
TGTGCCAGCAGTCCAGGGGGCGGTCAGCCCCAGCATTTT
>TRBD1|TRBJ2-7|.|TRBV13
CASSLRDRPYEQYF
TGTGCCAGCAGCTTGCGGGACAGGCCCTACGAGCAGTACTTC
>TRBD2|TRBJ2-7|few|TRBV28
CASSPPSGLYEQYF
TGTGCCAGCAGTCCCCCTAGCGGACTCTACGAGCAGTACTTC
>.|TRBJ1-5|once|TRBV7-8
CASSLTGSYQPQHF
TGTGCCAGCAGCCTGACAGGCTCTTACCAGCCCCAGCATTTT
>.|TRBJ2-3|.|TRBV7-2
CASSSSDTQYF
TGTGCCAGCAGCTCATCAGATACGCAGTATTTT
>.|TRBJ2-5|once|TRBV6-1
CASSENAVETQYF
TGTGCCAGCAGTGAAAACGCGGTGGAGACCCAGTACTTC
>.|TRBJ2-7|.|TRBV4-1
CASSQSGTPTSYEQYF
TGCGCCAGCAGCCAGTCCGGGACACCCACCTCCTACGAGCAGTACTTC
>.|TRBJ2-3|.|TRBV4-2
CASSPAGVASPTDTQYF
TGTGCCAGCAGCCCCGCCGGGGTAGCGTCCCCCACAGATACGCAGTATTTT
>.|TRBJ2-5|few|TRBV6-5
CASSSTSMRGETQYF
TGTGCCAGCAGTTCGACCTCAATGAGGGGGGAGACCCAGTACTTC
>TRBD1|TRBJ1-6|once|TRBV19
CASSTTGGWDSYNSPLHF
TGTGCCAGTAGTACGACAGGGGGCTGGGACTCCTATAATTCACCCCTCCACTTT
>.|TRBJ2-5|.|TRBV6-5
CASKRDTQETQYF
TGTGCCAGCAAACGGGACACTCAAGAGACCCAGTACTTC
>TRBD2|TRBJ2-1|.|TRBV19
CASTRGGPYNEQFF
TGTGCCAGTACCCGCGGGGGTCCCTACAATGAGCAGTTCTTC
>TRBD2|TRBJ2-1|.|TRBV7-9
CSSIGNLAAYNEQFF
TGTTCCAGCATTGGGAATCTAGCGGCCTACAATGAGCAGTTCTTC
>TRBD2|TRBJ2-5|.|TRBV14
CASSQDRASGKDKETQYF
TGTGCCAGCAGCCAAGATCGGGCCAGCGGGAAGGATAAAGAGACCCAGTACTTC
>TRBD1|TRBJ1-2|.|TRBV11-2
CASSSRLTGVRGYTF
TGTGCCAGCAGCTCGAGGCTAACAGGGGTTCGAGGCTACACCTTC
>TRBD1|TRBJ2-1|.|TRBV19
CASQLDREYNEQFF
TGTGCCAGTCAACTCGACAGGGAGTACAATGAGCAGTTCTTC
>.|TRBJ1-3|.|TRBV11-2
CASSSNRDSGNTIYF
TGTGCCAGCAGCAGCAACAGGGACTCTGGAAACACCATATATTTT
>TRBD2|TRBJ2-7|.|TRBV27
CASSLSGTSGFSEQYF
TGTGCCAGCAGTTTATCTGGGACTAGCGGGTTCTCGGAGCAGTACTTC
>.|TRBJ2-5|.|TRBV9
CASSVAGKRQETQYF
TGTGCCAGCAGCGTAGCGGGGAAGAGGCAAGAGACCCAGTACTTC
>.|TRBJ2-5|.|TRBV29-1
CSVVRVQPQETQYF
TGCAGCGTTGTACGTGTACAGCCGCAAGAGACCCAGTACTTC
>TRBD1|TRBJ1-4|.|TRBV7-9
CSSSFDRGTNEKLFF
TGTTCCAGCAGCTTTGACAGGGGAACTAATGAAAAACTGTTTTTT
>.|TRBJ2-7|.|TRBV18
CASSPNVAGNEQYF
TGTGCCAGCTCACCAAACGTCGCGGGAAACGAGCAGTACTTC